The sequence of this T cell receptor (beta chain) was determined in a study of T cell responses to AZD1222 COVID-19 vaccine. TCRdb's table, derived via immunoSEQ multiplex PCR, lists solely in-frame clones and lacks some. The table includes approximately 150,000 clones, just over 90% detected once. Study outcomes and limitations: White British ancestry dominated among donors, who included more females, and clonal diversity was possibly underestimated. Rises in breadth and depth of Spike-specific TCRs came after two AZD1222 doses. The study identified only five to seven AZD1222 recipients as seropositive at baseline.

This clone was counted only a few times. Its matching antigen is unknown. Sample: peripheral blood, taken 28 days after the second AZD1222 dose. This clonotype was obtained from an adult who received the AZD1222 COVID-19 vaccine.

CDR3 bases: TGTGCCAGCAGTGAGTTAACAGGGGATACCAATGAGCAGTTCTTC. Its translation is CASSELTGDTNEQFF. This rearrangement joins TRBV6-1 to TRBJ2-1; 7 positions match TRBD1. CDR1 MNHNS and CDR2 SASEGT come from the germline V gene. This CDR3 comprises 15 residues. The V gene end was trimmed by 3 bases and the J gene end by 6 bases; junction bases not matched to a gene: 8.